This T cell receptor beta chain was sequenced in a study of T cells in women clearing cervical HPV infection. Trimming stripped 3 bases from V and 0 bases from J, with 14 bases between. The CDR3 consists of 16 residues. As concerns this clone: Sequencing ends 3 residues short of the CDR3 end; the germline J gene provides the rest.

The repertoire was sequenced with immunoSEQ multiplex PCR; TCRdb's copy has only in-frame clones and lacks some. The table lists roughly 37,000 clones. The receptor was isolated from a woman aged 18-70 years with a cervical HPV16 infection that either progressed to CIN3+ or cleared (not recorded which). Sample: blood buffy coat. The gene calls are TRBV12-3 or TRBV12-4 and TRBJ1-1; D possibly corresponds to TRBD1 (6 bases). CDR3 DNA (partial): TGTGCCAGCAGTTTCTTGACAGGCGGTATGAACACTGAA. Protein sequence: CASSFLTGGMNTE. The whole CDR3 sequence reads CASSFLTGGMNTEAFF.